Listed below are T cell receptor beta chains from one sample, sequenced in a study of blood T cell repertoires in COVID-19. Only in-frame clones appear in the TCRdb table, and some are missing; sequencing was by immunoSEQ multiplex PCR. Altogether roughly 250,000 clones are present, roughly 87% being singletons, with the ten largest covering 7.2%. The specimen sequenced was peripheral blood. These receptors came from a man between 60 and 75 years old who had recovered from COVID-19. CDR3s include the opening cysteine and the closing phenylalanine or tryptophan. The order of the fields is clone size, D gene, J gene, V gene, CDR3 DNA, CDR3 protein. D genes are given only for firm matches. Some rows have no size entry. The others give once, few or many, or a class for an expanded clone.

>NA|NA|TRBJ2-3|TRBV2
TGTGCCAGCATGGTTCAGGGTGGCACAGATACGCAGTATTTT
CASMVQGGTDTQYF
>few|TRBD1|TRBJ1-1|TRBV5-1
TGCGCCAGCAGCCCGCCGACAGGGACTTTGAACACTGAAGCTTTCTTT
CASSPPTGTLNTEAFF
>NA|NA|TRBJ1-2|TRBV2
TGTGCCAGCAGAGCGGACACAGGGAACTATGGCTACACCTTC
CASRADTGNYGYTF
>NA|TRBD1|TRBJ1-2|TRBV7-9
TGTGCCAGCAGCTTAGCGGACAGGCTGTATGATGGCTACACCTTC
CASSLADRLYDGYTF
>NA|TRBD1|TRBJ1-4|TRBV5-1
TGCGCCAGCAGCGGAGGGGGGACAGCAACTAATGAAAAACTGTTTTTT
CASSGGGTATNEKLFF
>many|TRBD1|TRBJ1-6|TRBV5-5
TGTGCCAGCAGCTTGAGACAGGGTTATTCACCCCTCCACTTT
CASSLRQGYSPLHF
>NA|TRBD2|TRBJ2-7|TRBV6-6
TGTGCCAGCAGTTCCCGGGGGGTCCACGAGCAGTACTTC
CASSSRGVHEQYF
>NA|TRBD2|TRBJ2-5|TRBV3-1/TRBV3-2
TGTGCCAGCAGCCCCCGGGGGGTCAGGGAGACCCAGTACTTC
CASSPRGVRETQYF
>NA|NA|TRBJ2-4|TRBV23-1
TGCGCCAGCAGCCGATCGCCCCCGACAATAGCCAAAAACATTCAGTACTTC
CASSRSPPTIAKNIQYF
>NA|NA|TRBJ1-2|TRBV5-5
TGTGCCAGCAGCCCCAGGGAAAGGGGCTATGGCTACACCTTC
CASSPRERGYGYTF
>NA|TRBD1|TRBJ2-3|TRBV6-6
TGTGCCAGCAGTCTCGGACAGGGGAGCACAGATACGCAGTATTTT
CASSLGQGSTDTQYF
>NA|TRBD2|TRBJ2-7|TRBV19
TGTGCCAGTACCCCCTCGGGGGGTCTCTACGAGCAGTACTTC
CASTPSGGLYEQYF
>NA|NA|TRBJ2-1|TRBV7-2
TGTGCCAGCAGCTTGGGACAAACCTACAATGAGCAGTTCTTC
CASSLGQTYNEQFF
>many|TRBD1|TRBJ1-2|TRBV29-1
TGCAGCGTTACCGACAGGGGCTATGGCTACACCTTC
CSVTDRGYGYTF
>NA|NA|TRBJ1-3|TRBV7-9
TGTGCCAGCAGCTTTAGAAAAGGTGGACAGAGCTCTGGAAACACCATATATTTT
CASSFRKGGQSSGNTIYF
>NA|TRBD1|TRBJ1-6|TRBV13
TGTGCCAGCGCACCCAGGGGGGCGAATTCACCCCTCCACTTT
CASAPRGANSPLHF
>NA|NA|TRBJ2-7|TRBV5-1
TGCGCCAGCAGCGTAGGGGGGGCCTACGAGCAGTACTTC
CASSVGGAYEQYF
>NA|TRBD2|TRBJ2-3|TRBV20-1
TGCAGTGCTAGTGGGAGGGGACTAGCCCGGCCCGATACGCAGTATTTT
CSASGRGLARPDTQYF
>NA|NA|TRBJ1-4|TRBV4-2
TGTGCCAGCAGCCAGGAACCCCGGGTGGAGAAAGAAAAACTGTTTTTT
CASSQEPRVEKEKLFF
>NA|NA|TRBJ1-6|TRBV11-2
TGTGCCAGCAGCTTAGTCGGAGGGTGGGGGTCACCCCTCCACTTT
CASSLVGGWGSPLHF
>few|NA|TRBJ1-1|TRBV6-1
TGTGCCAGCACCCGTCTCGGGACTGAAGCTTTCTTT
CASTRLGTEAFF
>NA|TRBD1|TRBJ1-2|TRBV5-6
TGTGCCAGCAGCAGGGACAGGGGTTTTCAAGAGTATGGCTACACCTTC
CASSRDRGFQEYGYTF
>once|NA|TRBJ1-2|TRBV11-3
TGTGCCAGCAGCTTAGTTCAGAGGACTAACTATGGCTACACCTTC
CASSLVQRTNYGYTF
>NA|NA|TRBJ1-6|TRBV19
TGTGCCAGTAGTAAATCCTCCCCTGGGACTTCCTATAATTCACCCCTCCACTTT
CASSKSSPGTSYNSPLHF